This TCR beta chain stems from a study of post-analysis software for immune sequencing data. Background on the study: Relapsing-remitting, secondary progressive and progressive-relapsing forms made up the multiple sclerosis disease courses.

Regarding the study as a whole: Higher frequency in patients than in controls was seen for five TRBV segments, with TRBV5-6, TRBV5-1 and TRBV20-1 among them. Multiple sclerosis was associated with a significant reduction in normalized Chao1 diversity relative to controls. F measure grouped same-batch samples tightly together.

Libraries were made from TCR beta cDNA, and they carried unique molecular identifiers. The source material, about 0.9 to 10 million T cells, gave rise to roughly 500,000 cDNA molecules. TCRdb independently ran MiXCR on the PCR reads; one entry per CDR3 protein. The sample lists roughly 600,000 distinct CDR3 sequences, about 44% occurring once. The length of the CDR3 is 14 residues. Germline assignment: CDR1 SGDLS and CDR2 YYNGEE. Trimming at V came to 0 bases and at J to 3 bases, leaving 2 bases not matched to a gene. This clonotype was found a few times. Its antigen is as yet unknown. The receptor was isolated from a girl between 10 and 17 years old with multiple sclerosis. This sequence joins TRBV9 and TRBJ2-7, with 8 bases aligning to TRBD2. Material for sequencing was blood. The CDR3 protein is CASSVDTSGYEQYF. In DNA, the CDR3 is TGTGCCAGCAGCGTAGATACTAGCGGCTACGAGCAGTACTTC.